A single sample gave rise to the 12 T cell receptor beta chains below, sequenced in a study of neurological immune-mediated disorders. TCRdb reprocessed the 5' RACE reads via MiXCR and lists one record per CDR3 protein. The data show more than 45,000 distinct CDR3 sequences, 11% seen once. Sequencing input: PBMCs. Every receptor here comes from a man aged 55 to 70 in good health.

This clonotype was seen at least ten times. V usage is TRBV6-2 or TRBV6-3 and J usage is TRBJ2-1, with unresolved D. The CDR3 consists of 11 residues. V lost 4 bases and J 6 bases, leaving 4 bases between the germline ends. Germline CDR1 and CDR2: MNHEY and SVGEGT. The CDR3 DNA reads as TGTGCCAGCAGTTTGCTCAATGAGCAGTTCTTC. Protein sequence: CASSLLNEQFF.

This clonotype has ten or more counts. The V gene is TRBV6-4, the J gene TRBJ1-1; no clear D. V lost 2 bases and J 4 bases, leaving 17 bases between the germline ends. The CDR3 runs to 16 residues. Germline lookup yields CDR1 MRHNA and CDR2 SNTAGT. CDR3: CASSDPEEGLSTEAFF. CDR3 DNA sequence: TGTGCCAGCAGTGACCCCGAGGAGGGTTTGAGCACTGAAGCTTTCTTT.

This chain uses TRBV14 with TRBJ2-2; 7 bases agree with TRBD1. Unmatched junction bases numbered 5, after V lost 2 bases and J lost 2 bases. Germline V gene lookup returns CDR1 SGHDN and CDR2 FVKESK. This CDR3 has 16 amino acids. The CDR3 is CASSQTGAPNTGELFF. The CDR3 DNA reads as TGTGCCAGCAGCCAAACAGGGGCCCCTAACACCGGGGAGCTGTTTTTT.

This clonotype was detected ten times or more. The chain carries TRBV11-2 and TRBJ2-1; D not resolved. CDR1 and CDR2 from the germline V gene are SGHAT and FQNNGV. There are 17 residues in the CDR3. The V end lost 0 bases, the J end lost 8 bases, and 20 bases lay between the germline ends. The CDR3 nucleotides are TGTGCCAGCAGCTTAGATGCGTCTAGTTATGGGGTAGATGAGCAGTTCTTC. Its protein product is CASSLDASSYGVDEQFF.

In this sample, this clonotype turned up many times. The V gene is TRBV7-2, the J gene TRBJ1-1, with D uncertain. Germline-derived CDR1 and CDR2 are SGHTA and FQGNSA. The CDR3 length is 16 residues. Trimming took 3 bases from V and 3 from J, leaving 17 bases between them. This CDR3 is CASSLRRVWADTEAFF. For the CDR3, the DNA is TGTGCCAGCAGCTTGCGTCGGGTCTGGGCGGACACTGAAGCTTTCTTT.

The sample holds many counts of this clonotype. The gene calls are TRBV11-2 and TRBJ2-3; no clear D. The CDR3 runs to 12 residues. Trimming stripped 1 base from V and 8 bases from J, with 7 bases between. Germline assignment: CDR1 SGHAT and CDR2 FQNNGV. CDR3 protein: CASSLGPSTQYF. CDR3 coding DNA: TGTGCCAGCAGCTTAGGACCCAGTACGCAGTATTTT. Combining the CDR3 with reference TRBV11-2 and TRBJ2-3 gives the whole variable domain EAGVAQSPRYKIIEKRQSVAFWCNPISGHATLYWYQQILGQGPKLLIQFQNNGVVDDSQLPKDRFSAERLKGVDSTLKIQPAKLEDSAVYLCASSLGPSTQYFGPGTRLTVL.

This clonotype was counted ten times or more. J is TRBJ2-7 and V is TRBV6-2 or TRBV6-3; D not resolved. There are 15 residues in the CDR3. Between the trimmed V and J ends, which lost 2 bases and 5 bases, there was a span of 16 bases. Germline CDR1 is MNHEY and CDR2 is SVGEGT. The CDR3 region has the DNA TGTGCCAGCAGTTACCGGACCTCCCTGCCTAACGAGCAGTACTTC. Translating it yields CASSYRTSLPNEQYF.

In its sample, this clonotype was seen many times. The rearrangement links TRBV7-2 to TRBJ1-2; 8 positions match TRBD1. Germline V gene data show CDR1 as SGHTA and CDR2 as FQGNSA. V lost 5 bases, J lost 5 bases, and 4 bases stayed unmatched. There are 13 residues in the CDR3. The CDR3 DNA is TGTGCCAGCAGCGCGGGACAGGTATATGGCTACACCTTC. Protein product: CASSAGQVYGYTF.

Ten or more counts support this clonotype. V is TRBV7-2 and J is TRBJ2-1; 14 nucleotides align to TRBD2. This CDR3 is built from 15 residues. Germline CDR1 is SGHTA and CDR2 is FQGNSA. The trim removed 5 bases at V and 7 bases at J, leaving 4 bases unmatched. The DNA for the CDR3 is TGTGCCAGCAGCATCCGACTAGCGGGGGGGAATGAGCAGTTCTTC. Its translation is CASSIRLAGGNEQFF. Combining the CDR3 with reference TRBV7-2 and TRBJ2-1 gives the whole variable domain GAGVSQSPSNKVTEKGKDVELRCDPISGHTALYWYRQSLGQGLEFLIYFQGNSAPDKSGLPSDRFSAERTGGSVSTLTIQRTQQEDSAVYLCASSIRLAGGNEQFFGPGTRLTVL.

The table lists this clonotype with many counts. This chain connects TRBV5-6 to TRBJ1-4; D call uncertain. Per germline, CDR1 SGHDT and CDR2 YYEEEE. This CDR3 has 12 amino acids. V lost 0 bases to trimming and J lost 10 bases, with 7 bases between them. The CDR3 loop reads CASSLDRGKLFF. CDR3 nucleotide sequence: TGTGCCAGCAGCTTGGATCGGGGAAAACTGTTTTTT.

This clonotype was picked up many times. This chain connects TRBV27 to TRBJ1-2, with D perhaps matching TRBD1 (5 bases). V shed 2 bases and J shed 7 bases, with 17 bases lying between them. The CDR3 runs to 15 residues. Per germline, CDR1 MNHEY and CDR2 SMNVEV (reference sequence). This CDR3 reads CASSLGGEGMRGYTF. The CDR3 DNA is TGTGCCAGCAGTTTAGGAGGCGAGGGGATGCGTGGCTACACCTTC.

This clonotype was counted at least ten times. The chain carries TRBV5-1 and TRBJ2-1; D is unclear. The CDR3 spans 12 residues. With 3 bases removed from V and 4 bases from J, the gap between germline ends came to 5 bases. Germline V gene sequence: CDR1 SGHRS, CDR2 YFSETQ. CDR3 amino acids: CASSSGYNEQFF. In DNA form, the CDR3 reads TGCGCCAGCAGCTCCGGATACAATGAGCAGTTCTTC. Complete variable domain (other parts from reference TRBV5-1 and TRBJ2-1): KAGVTQTPRYLIKTRGQQVTLSCSPISGHRSVSWYQQTPGQGLQFLFEYFSETQRNKGNFPGRFSGRQFSNSRSEMNVSTLELGDSALYLCASSSGYNEQFFGPGTRLTVL.